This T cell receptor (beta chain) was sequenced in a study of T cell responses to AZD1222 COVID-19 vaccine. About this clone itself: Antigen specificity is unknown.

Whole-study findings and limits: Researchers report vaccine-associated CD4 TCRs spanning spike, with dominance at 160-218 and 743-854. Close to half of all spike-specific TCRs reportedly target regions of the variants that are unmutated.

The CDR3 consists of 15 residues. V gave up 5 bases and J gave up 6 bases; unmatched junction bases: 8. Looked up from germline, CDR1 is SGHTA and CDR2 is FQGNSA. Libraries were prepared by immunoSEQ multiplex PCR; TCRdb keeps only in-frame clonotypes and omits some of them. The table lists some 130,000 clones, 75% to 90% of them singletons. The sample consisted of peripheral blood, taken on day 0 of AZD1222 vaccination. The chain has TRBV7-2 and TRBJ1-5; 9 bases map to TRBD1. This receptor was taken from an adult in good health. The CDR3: CASSQGQGVTQPQHF. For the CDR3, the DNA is TGTGCCAGCAGCCAGGGACAGGGAGTAACTCAGCCCCAGCATTTT.